The 7 T cell receptor beta chains presented below share a single source sample, sequenced in a study of blood T cell repertoires in COVID-19. TCRdb's table, derived via immunoSEQ multiplex PCR, lists solely in-frame clones and lacks some. Of 230,000 or so clones listed, roughly 87% were seen once; the top ten hold over 1.5%. Material: peripheral blood. Receptors originate from a middle-aged man with active or convalescent COVID-19.

This clone was counted between two and nine times. CDR3 nucleotides: TGTGCCACCAGTGATGGGATGGACCTATCAGGGGGCTACACCTTC. This sequence encodes CATSDGMDLSGGYTF. The chain employs TRBV24-1 and TRBJ1-2, with TRBD1 as a possible D gene (5 bases). The CDR3 has 15 residues. The germline V and J ends were trimmed by 3 bases and 8 bases, with 18 bases remaining between them. CDR1 is KGHDR, CDR2 SFDVKD, per germline.

The V call is TRBV5-1, the J call TRBJ2-7; weak D call: TRBD2 (6 bases). Germline V lookup: CDR1 SGHRS, CDR2 YFSETQ. Trimming took 0 bases from V and 5 from J, leaving 15 bases between them. The CDR3 is 15 residues long. In DNA, the CDR3 is TGCGCCAGCAGCTTGGAGACTAGATCGGTCCACGAGCAGTACTTC. Translating gives CASSLETRSVHEQYF.

V gene TRBV5-1 combines with J gene TRBJ1-1; tentatively, D is TRBD1 (6 bases). This CDR3 comprises 17 residues. V lost 3 bases, J lost 5 bases, and 23 bases lay in between. CDR1 and CDR2 from the germline V gene are SGHRS and YFSETQ. CDR3 protein: CASSWNSLPGGDTEAFF. CDR3 sequence (DNA): TGCGCCAGCAGCTGGAATTCCCTCCCGGGGGGCGATACTGAAGCTTTCTTT. Full variable domain (missing parts from reference TRBV5-1 and TRBJ1-1): KAGVTQTPRYLIKTRGQQVTLSCSPISGHRSVSWYQQTPGQGLQFLFEYFSETQRNKGNFPGRFSGRQFSNSRSEMNVSTLELGDSALYLCASSWNSLPGGDTEAFFGQGTRLTVV.

In its sample, this clone was seen a few times. V gene TRBV3-1 (or the pseudogene TRBV3-2) combines with J gene TRBJ2-3; D remains ambiguous. This CDR3 comprises 14 residues. The V end was cut by 4 bases, the J end by 1 base, with 9 bases between. Looked up from germline, CDR1 is LGHDT and CDR2 is YNNKEL (reference sequence). Here the CDR3 DNA reads TGTGCCAGCAGCCCGCTAATAGGCACAGATACGCAGTATTTT. This gives the protein CASSPLIGTDTQYF.

The chain is built from TRBV19 and TRBJ1-5; 9 nucleotides line up with TRBD1. Germline CDR1 reads LNHDA; CDR2 reads SQIVND (reference sequence). The trim removed 3 bases at V and 4 bases at J, leaving 10 bases unmatched. The CDR3 extends over 17 amino acids. The CDR3 protein is CASSMGMGTGLNQPQHF. CDR3 nucleotide sequence: TGTGCCAGTAGTATGGGCATGGGGACAGGGCTAAATCAGCCCCAGCATTTT.

The rearrangement joins TRBV28 to TRBJ2-3, with 13 nucleotides matching TRBD2. Germline values: CDR1 MDHEN, CDR2 SYDVKM. Losses at the gene ends were 5 bases for V and 1 base for J; bases not matched to a gene: 6. There are 17 residues in the CDR3. CDR3 sequence (DNA): TGTGCCAGCAGTCCATTTGGACTAGCGGGGGGCACAGATACGCAGTATTTT. It translates to CASSPFGLAGGTDTQYF.

The chain links TRBV10-2 to TRBJ2-3, with 7 bases fitting TRBD2. The J segment lost 5 bases and the V segment lost 4 bases, leaving 12 bases of the junction unmatched. CDR1 and CDR2 from the germline V gene are WSHSY and SAAADI. The CDR3 sequence is 16 residues long. The CDR3 region has the DNA TGCGCCAGCAGTGTAAACCTAGCGGAAAAGGGAGATACGCAGTATTTT. Its translation is CASSVNLAEKGDTQYF.